This TCR beta chain was profiled in a study of shared clonotypes between healthy human individuals (TCRdb year 2020). Regarding the study in general: The cohort included a few men and a couple of women between 18 and 49 years of age. For each donor, CD4 naive and CD4 memory were each given three plates, CD8 naive was given two plates, and CD8 memory was given one plate. Blood TCR repertoires of about five healthy adults were deeply sequenced to estimate repertoire size and the extent of clonotype sharing between individuals. Libraries were prepared and TCR repertoires were sequenced by different laboratories using diverse techniques, in order to increase sequencing depth and limit assay-specific biases. Each donor's leukapheresis produced roughly between roughly 0.9 and 9 billion PBMCs. General findings and caveats noted by the study authors: Because the study included a small number of donors, the genetic and exposure-history diversity represented was limited. Naive subsets generally had larger estimated clonotype richness than memory subsets. Only blood was sampled, and tissue TCR repertoires likely differ from those in blood. Compared with non-shared clonotypes, clonotypes shared by all four sorted-subset donors had higher generation probabilities. Around 5% of naive CD4, more than 3% of naive CD8, around 2.3% of memory CD4, and over 0.35% of memory CD8 clonotypes were shared across several donors. Even with the large sequencing depth, rarefaction of the sorted-subset datasets indicated that sequencing was incomplete. Based on pairwise subsampling, the degree of clonotype sharing among donors was expected to be affected by sequencing depth.

Healthy HIV-negative adults with no recently reported acute infections or vaccinations were included as donors. All donors were Caucasian adults living in Nashville, Tennessee, USA. CD4+ T cells were enriched through magnetic negative selection, after which naive cells were positively selected on CD45RA and the remaining negative fraction served as the memory subset. After blood collection by leukapheresis, PBMCs were isolated using Ficoll-Histopaque density gradient centrifugation and then cryopreserved in the vapor phase of liquid nitrogen. Purity and quantity of every magnetically sorted T cell population were checked by analytical flow cytometry. Each sorted fraction had its genomic DNA isolated and then quantified by UV absorbance on a Nanodrop 2000c. A word on this clone: This clone's antigen is unknown. Per-base quality was not reported, and no clone a single base away is much larger than it.

Using the deep immunoSEQ assay, TCR CDR3 regions were amplified from genomic DNA by multiplex PCR. Extracted genomic DNA from each cell subset was spread evenly across all wells of several immunoSEQ 96-well plates, with each plate serving as a replicate. For sorted subsets, each replicate PCR was loaded with about 0.2 ug genomic DNA, equivalent to about 33,000 T cell genomes. The purified libraries were quantified using a Qubit 3.0 fluorometer, sized with a Bioanalyzer 2100, and then quantified again using the KAPA Library Quantification kit. Each immunoSEQ 96-well plate was sequenced on its own single-read 150-cycle Illumina NextSeq 550 flow cell. Per the authors' processing: The immunoSEQ output contained only junctional sequences without quality scores, so filtering could not match that applied to full-length reads. Sequences were annotated with PyIR, a Python wrapper for IgBLAST v1.9, using IMGT germline references to assign V/J genes and CDR3. Reads were filtered out if the reads had weak V/J assignments (E-value above 1e-6), no CDR3, stop codons, out-of-frame junctions, or ambiguous translated residues. A V3J clonotype was defined by an identical inferred V gene, J gene, and CDR3 amino acid sequence. To compute the percentage overlap between repertoires, the number of shared unique clonotypes was divided by the size of the smaller repertoire. Three approaches were used to assess repertoire richness: RTK rarefaction, the Chao1 estimator, and Recon v2.1 estimates of unobserved clonotypes. Generation probabilities for all TCRbeta clonotypes obtained by the gDNA method from a handful of donors were computed using OLGA. Sourced from immuneACCESS, this table was stored by TCRdb with only in-frame sequences that have V and J called. A share of the clones is absent; for the studies checked, an unresolved V gene accounts for under half, and the remainder has no known explanation. The V and J calls and clone size come from that table; D and trimming were worked out from the DNA. The sample has 2 million to 2.5 million clones on record, 92% of them singletons. 0.37% of the sample is taken by the ten largest.

Compared with germline, V lacks 3 bases and J lacks 9 bases; bases without a gene match: 10. CDR1 KGHSH and CDR2 LQKENI are derived from the germline V gene. The CDR3, cysteine through phenylalanine, is 15 amino acids long. Only the CDR3 part of the read is kept: 45 bases, read in frame from the first base. The source material was naive CD4+ T cells from PBMCs. Read against the paper, the sample's cell subset or site label means: CD45RA+ positively selected. In this chain, TRBV18 is recombined with TRBJ2-1, and TRBD2 aligns with 8 junction nucleotides. The clonotype comes from a man between 18 and 35 years old in good health. Some clones in this sample may be carry-over from other donors' samples. The CDR3 loop reads CASSPLAGGTSEQFF. The sequenced DNA: TGTGCCAGCTCACCCTTGGCGGGAGGCACCAGTGAGCAGTTCTTC.